A selection of T cell receptor beta chains follows, all from one sample in a study of shared clonotypes between healthy human individuals. Profiled with immunoSEQ multiplex PCR; TCRdb holds only in-frame clones, not every one. Here the sample spans millions of clones, roughly nine tenths being singletons. Sequenced input: naive CD4+ T cells sorted from blood. These receptors were taken from a man younger than 35 in good health. CDR3s include the opening cysteine and the closing phenylalanine or tryptophan. Each record gives: V gene, CDR3 protein.

TRBV19,CASTMWDRGDSPLHF
TRBV7-9,CASSLDGYGYTF
TRBV7-9,CASSLATGVHNSPLHF
TRBV19,CASRGQGDSYEQYF
TRBV6-6,CASRTRGDGQPQHF
TRBV28,CASSLTGPYGYTF
TRBV6-4,CASRLEAYAYNEQFF
TRBV28,CASTYGGSEAFF
TRBV9,CASATYSSGGPGGELFF
TRBV20-1,CSARGEKLFF
TRBV5-5,CASSFSRDRGMGETQYF
TRBV6-1,CASSDADTQYF
TRBV18,CASSSTSGSRGNEQFF
TRBV13,CASSPGQGGTDTQYF
TRBV7-2,CASSLDRRYQPQHF
TRBV7-2,CASSLDGATYNEQFF
TRBV25-1,CASREGWNYGYTF
TRBV5-1,CASSLSGSTYNEQFF
TRBV5-1,CASSLWTSGNYEQYF
TRBV5-6,CASSFTGGLSTDTQYF
TRBV6-1,CASRAQNQPQHF
TRBV27,CAEGLYTDTQYF
TRBV27,CASSLVGQTNEKLFF
TRBV5-8,CASSTGTSGRTQETQYF
TRBV6-1,CATLPQARGLGAQYF
TRBV7-9,CASSFRGSGNEQFF
TRBV9,CASSVGGEGAAFF
TRBV9,CASSVRYPSGGLNQPQHF
TRBV6-1,CATLGVAYNEQFF